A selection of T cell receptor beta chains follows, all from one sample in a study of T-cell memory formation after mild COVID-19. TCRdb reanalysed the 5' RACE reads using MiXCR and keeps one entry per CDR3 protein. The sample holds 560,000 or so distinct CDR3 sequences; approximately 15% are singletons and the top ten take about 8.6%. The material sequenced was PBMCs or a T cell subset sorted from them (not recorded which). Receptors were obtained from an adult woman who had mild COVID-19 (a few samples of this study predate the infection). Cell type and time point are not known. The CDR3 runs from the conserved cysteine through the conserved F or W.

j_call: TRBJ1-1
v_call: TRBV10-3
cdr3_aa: CAISESRGGYTEAFF

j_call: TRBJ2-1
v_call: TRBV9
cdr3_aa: CASSVAVDEQFF

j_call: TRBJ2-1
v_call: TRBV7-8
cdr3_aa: CASSPPGGRARWFF

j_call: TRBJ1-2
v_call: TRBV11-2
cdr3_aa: CASSLGTVYGYTF

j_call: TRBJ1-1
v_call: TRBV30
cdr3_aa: CAWTAGTTMNTEAFF

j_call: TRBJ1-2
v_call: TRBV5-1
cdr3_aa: CASSSGVVDYGYTF

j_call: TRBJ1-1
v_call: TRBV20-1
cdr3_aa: CSARPGSGGQGEAFF

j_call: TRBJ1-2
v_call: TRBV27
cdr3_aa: CASSALAHYGYTF

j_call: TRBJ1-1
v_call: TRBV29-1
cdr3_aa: CSVKTGTEAFF

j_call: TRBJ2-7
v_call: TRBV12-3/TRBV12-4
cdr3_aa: CASKQGSRYEQYF

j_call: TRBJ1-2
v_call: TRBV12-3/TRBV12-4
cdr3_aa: CASSLRGDVPNYGYTF

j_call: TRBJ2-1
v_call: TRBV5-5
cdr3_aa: CASSSDLLRRDEQFF

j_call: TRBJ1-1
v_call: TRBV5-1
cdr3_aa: CASSSWAQRAEAFF

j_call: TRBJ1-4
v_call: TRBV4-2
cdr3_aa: CASSSQLGTNEKLFF

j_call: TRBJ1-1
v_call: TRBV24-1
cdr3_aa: CATSDFAGGEAFF

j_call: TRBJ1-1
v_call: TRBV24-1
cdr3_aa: CATGDGNTEAFF

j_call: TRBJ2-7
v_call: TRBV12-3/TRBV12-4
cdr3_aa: CASSAMGLAYEQYF

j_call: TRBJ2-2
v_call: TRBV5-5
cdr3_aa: CASSFGKGSTGELFF

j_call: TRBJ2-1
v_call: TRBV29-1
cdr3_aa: CSVALAGVVNEQFF

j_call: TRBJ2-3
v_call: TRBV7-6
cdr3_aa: CASSWQDSATDTQYF

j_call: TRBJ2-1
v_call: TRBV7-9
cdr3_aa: CASSLRWAAGALNEQFF

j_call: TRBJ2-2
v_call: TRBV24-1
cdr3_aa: CATSDPTGGLSTGELFF

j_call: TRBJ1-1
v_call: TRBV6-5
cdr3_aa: CASSSRNTEAFF

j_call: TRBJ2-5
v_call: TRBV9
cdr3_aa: CASSLHEETQYF